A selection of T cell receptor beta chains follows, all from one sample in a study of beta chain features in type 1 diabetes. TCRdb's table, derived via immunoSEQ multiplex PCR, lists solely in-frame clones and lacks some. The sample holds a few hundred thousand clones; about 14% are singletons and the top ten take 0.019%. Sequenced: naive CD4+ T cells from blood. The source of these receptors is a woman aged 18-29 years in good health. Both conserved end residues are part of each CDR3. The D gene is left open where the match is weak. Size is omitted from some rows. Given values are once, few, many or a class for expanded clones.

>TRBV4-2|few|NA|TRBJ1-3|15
TGTGCCAGCAGCTCCCGGACAAAGGCTGGAAACACCATATATTTT
CASSSRTKAGNTIYF
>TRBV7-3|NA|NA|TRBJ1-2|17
TGTGCCAGCAGCCCTTCCGAGGCGGCAGGGGCTTTAGGGGGCTACACCTTC
CASSPSEAAGALGGYTF
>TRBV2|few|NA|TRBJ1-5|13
TGTGCCAGCAGTGAAGAGGGGAATCAGCCCCAGCATTTT
CASSEEGNQPQHF
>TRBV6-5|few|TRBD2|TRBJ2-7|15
TGTGCCAGCAGTTACGCGGTAGCGGGGGCCTACGAGCAGTACTTC
CASSYAVAGAYEQYF
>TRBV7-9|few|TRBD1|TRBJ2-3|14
TGTGCCAGCAGCCCCGGGACAGGGGCAGATACGCAGTATTTT
CASSPGTGADTQYF
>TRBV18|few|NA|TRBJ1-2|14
TGTGCCAGCTCACCACCCGTCCGGGAGGATGGCTACACCTTC
CASSPPVREDGYTF
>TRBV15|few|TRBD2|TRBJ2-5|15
TGTGCCACCAGCAGAGTAGCGGGAGTTTCAGAGACCCAGTACTTC
CATSRVAGVSETQYF
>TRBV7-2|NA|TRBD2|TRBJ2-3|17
TGTGCCAGCAGCTTTTACCTACTAGCGGGGTTCACAGATACGCAGTATTTT
CASSFYLLAGFTDTQYF
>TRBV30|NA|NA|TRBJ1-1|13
TGTGCCTGGAGTGATCAGGGTGGAACTGAAGCTTTCTTT
CAWSDQGGTEAFF
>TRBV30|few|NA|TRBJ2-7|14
TGTGCCTGGAGTCGTGGACAGACATCCTACGAGCAGTACTTC
CAWSRGQTSYEQYF
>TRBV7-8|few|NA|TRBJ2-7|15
TGTGCCAGCAGCCCTACTCTAGTTAACTCCTACGAGCAGTACTTC
CASSPTLVNSYEQYF
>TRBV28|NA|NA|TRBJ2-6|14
TGTGCCAGCACGACAGAGACTGGGGCCAACGTCCTGACTTTC
CASTTETGANVLTF
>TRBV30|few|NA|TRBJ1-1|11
TGTGCCACCGACAGGAACACTGAAGCTTTCTTT
CATDRNTEAFF
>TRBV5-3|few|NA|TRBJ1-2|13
TGTGCCAGAAGCCGGGGACACAACTATGGCTACACCTTC
CARSRGHNYGYTF
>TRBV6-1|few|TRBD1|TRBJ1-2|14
TGTGCCAGCAGTGACCGACAGGGCTTCTATGGCTACACCTTC
CASSDRQGFYGYTF
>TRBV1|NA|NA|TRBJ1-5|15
TGCACCAGCATTTTGAAGGACACTTCATATCAGCCCCAGCATTTT
CTSILKDTSYQPQHF
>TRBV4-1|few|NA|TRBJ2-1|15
TGCGCCAGCAGCCAGACCGGGTCCGAACGAGGTGAGCAGTTCTTC
CASSQTGSERGEQFF
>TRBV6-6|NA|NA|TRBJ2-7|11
TGTGCCAGCGGTCCGGGGAGGGAGCAGTACTTC
CASGPGREQYF
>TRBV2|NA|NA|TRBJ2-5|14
TGTGCCAGCAATTGGGGGCCCCCGAAAGAGACCCAGTACTTC
CASNWGPPKETQYF
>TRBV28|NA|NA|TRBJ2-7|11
TGTGCCAGCAGTTTACGGGACGGGAGGTACTTC
CASSLRDGRYF
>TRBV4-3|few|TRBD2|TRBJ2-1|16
TGCGCCAGCAGCCCGCTACTAGCGGGAGGAAGGTATGAGCAGTTCTTC
CASSPLLAGGRYEQFF
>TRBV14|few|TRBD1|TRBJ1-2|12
TGTGCCAGCAGCCAGACAGGGTATGGCTACACCTTC
CASSQTGYGYTF
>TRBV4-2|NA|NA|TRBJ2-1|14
TGTGCCAGCAGCCAAAGGCAACCGGGAGATGAGCAGTTCTTC
CASSQRQPGDEQFF
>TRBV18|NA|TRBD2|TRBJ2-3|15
TGTGCCAGCTCACTTGGCCTAGCGGGAGCCGATACGCAGTATTTT
CASSLGLAGADTQYF
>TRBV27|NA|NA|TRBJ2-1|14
TGTGCCAGCAGACTGATTACAGGGTACAATGAGCAGTTCTTC
CASRLITGYNEQFF
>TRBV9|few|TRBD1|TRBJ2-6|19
TGTGCCAGCAGCGCCTTGCCGGGACAGGGACCCTCTGGGGCCAACGTCCTGACTTTC
CASSALPGQGPSGANVLTF
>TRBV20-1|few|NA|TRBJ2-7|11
TGCAGTGCTAGTAGAGGTTACGAGCAGTACTTC
CSASRGYEQYF
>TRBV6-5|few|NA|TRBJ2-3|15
TGTGCCAGCAGTGGCGGGACTCCGGGCACAGATACGCAGTATTTT
CASSGGTPGTDTQYF
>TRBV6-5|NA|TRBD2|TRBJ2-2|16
TGTGCCAGCAGTTATTTAAGCGGGAGTGATTCCGGGGAGCTGTTTTTT
CASSYLSGSDSGELFF
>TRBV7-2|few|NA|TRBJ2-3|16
TGTGCCAGCAGCCCACAGGGAGCGTTGGGCACAGATACGCAGTATTTT
CASSPQGALGTDTQYF
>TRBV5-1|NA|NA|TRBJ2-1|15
TGCGCCAGCAGCTTGGGCGAGCGGGTATTCAATGAGCAGTTCTTC
CASSLGERVFNEQFF
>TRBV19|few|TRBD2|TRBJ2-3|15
TGTGCCAGTATTGACCGCGGGAGCTCCCCAGATACGCAGTATTTT
CASIDRGSSPDTQYF
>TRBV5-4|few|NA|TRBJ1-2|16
TGTGCCAGCACGACTACTAATACATTCTCAGGGGATGGCTACACCTTC
CASTTTNTFSGDGYTF
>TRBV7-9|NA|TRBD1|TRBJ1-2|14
TGTGCCAGCAGCTCACTAGGGACAGGATATGGCTACACCTTC
CASSSLGTGYGYTF
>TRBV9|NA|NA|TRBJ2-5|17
TGTGCCAGCAGCGGGTTTGGACAGCCTTCCCTTAAAGAGACCCAGTACTTC
CASSGFGQPSLKETQYF
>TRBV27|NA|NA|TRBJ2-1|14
TGTGCCAGCACCTCCGTTAGCAAGAACAATGAGCAGTTCTTC
CASTSVSKNNEQFF
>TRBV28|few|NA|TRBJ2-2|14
TGTGCCAGCAGTCCGGGAGCGAACACCGGGGAGCTGTTTTTT
CASSPGANTGELFF
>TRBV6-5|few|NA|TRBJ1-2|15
TGTGCCAGCAGTTTCCTAGTACAGGGTCTCTATGGCTACACCTTC
CASSFLVQGLYGYTF
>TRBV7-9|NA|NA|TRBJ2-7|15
TGTGCCAGCAGCGACACGGCAGGGGTGTCCTACGAGCAGTACTTC
CASSDTAGVSYEQYF
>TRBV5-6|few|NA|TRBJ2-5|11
TGTGCCAGCAGCTTCAAAGAGACCCAGTACTTC
CASSFKETQYF
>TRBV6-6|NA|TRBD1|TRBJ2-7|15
TGTGCCAGCAGTTACTCAGGCAGGGGGCGGTACGAGCAGTACTTC
CASSYSGRGRYEQYF
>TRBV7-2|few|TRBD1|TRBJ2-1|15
TGTGCCAGCAGCCCGGGACAGGGGTCCTACAATGAGCAGTTCTTC
CASSPGQGSYNEQFF
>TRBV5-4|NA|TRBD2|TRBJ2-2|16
TGTGCCAGCAGCTTGGGCCCCCAGGGAGGGTTCGGTGAGCTGTTTTTT
CASSLGPQGGFGELFF
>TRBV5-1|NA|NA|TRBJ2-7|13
TGCGCCAGCAGCTTAGCCAGGTGGTACGAGCAGTACTTC
CASSLARWYEQYF
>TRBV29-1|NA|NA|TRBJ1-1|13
TGCAGCGTTGAAGATCCAGTGAACACTGAAGCTTTCTTT
CSVEDPVNTEAFF
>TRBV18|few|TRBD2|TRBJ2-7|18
TGTGCCAGCTCACCGCAAATGGGACTAGCGGGACGCAACTACGAGCAGTACTTC
CASSPQMGLAGRNYEQYF
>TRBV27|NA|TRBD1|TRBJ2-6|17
TGTGCCAGCAGTATTCGGGACAGTGTCTCTGGGGCCAACGTCCTGACTTTC
CASSIRDSVSGANVLTF
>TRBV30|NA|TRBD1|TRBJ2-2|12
TGTGCCTGGAGTACAGGGGGCGGGGAGCTGTTTTTT
CAWSTGGGELFF
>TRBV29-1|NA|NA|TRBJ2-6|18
TGCAGCGTTGCCCTTTGGGGGCAACCCTACTCTGGGGCCAACGTCCTGACTTTC
CSVALWGQPYSGANVLTF
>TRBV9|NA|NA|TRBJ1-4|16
TGTGCCAGCAGCCCCACGATAGGGAGAGTTAATGAAAAACTGTTTTTT
CASSPTIGRVNEKLFF
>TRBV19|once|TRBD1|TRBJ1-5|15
TGTGCCAGTAGTAGCCTTACAGGGGGGAATCAGCCCCAGCATTTT
CASSSLTGGNQPQHF
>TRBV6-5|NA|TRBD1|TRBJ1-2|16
TGTGCCAGCAGTTACACCAACTCTAGGACAGGGGGAGGCTACACCTTC
CASSYTNSRTGGGYTF
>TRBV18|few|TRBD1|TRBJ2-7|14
TGTGCCAGCTCACCCGGGACAGCCTCCTACGAGCAGTACTTC
CASSPGTASYEQYF
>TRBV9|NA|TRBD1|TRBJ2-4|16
TGTGCCAGCAGCGTTAGCGACAGGGGGCCCAAAAACATTCAGTACTTC
CASSVSDRGPKNIQYF
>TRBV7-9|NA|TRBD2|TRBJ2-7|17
TGTGCCAGCAGCTTAGCGGATTGGGCTAGCGGGGACTACGAGCAGTACTTC
CASSLADWASGDYEQYF